These 20 T cell receptor beta chains were all obtained from the same sample, sequenced in a study of T-cell memory formation after mild COVID-19. TCRdb processed the 5' RACE reads anew with MiXCR; each CDR3 protein has one entry. Of about 82,000 distinct CDR3 sequences in the sample, less than 15% were seen once. The sequencing sample was made of PBMCs or a T cell subset sorted from them (not recorded which). The receptors originated from an adult woman who had mild COVID-19 (a few samples of this study predate the infection). Cell type and time point are not known.

This clonotype was counted between two and nine times. The rearrangement links TRBV29-1 to TRBJ2-1; D remains ambiguous. V lost 4 bases and J lost 4, with 5 bases in between. This CDR3 region has 11 residues. CDR1 and CDR2 from the germline V gene are SQVTM and ANQGSEA. The CDR3 DNA is TGCAGCGTTGCCTTATACAATGAGCAGTTCTTC. The encoded protein is CSVALYNEQFF.

This clonotype was detected once. J is TRBJ2-5 and V is TRBV5-1; maybe TRBD2 (6 bases). The germline CDR1 and CDR2 sequences are SGHRS and YFSETQ. The germline V and J ends were trimmed by 7 bases and 5 bases, with 9 bases remaining between them. The CDR3 covers 11 residues. CDR3 nucleotide sequence: TGCGCCAGCCTGGGGAGGGAGACCCAGTACTTC. It specifies CASLGRETQYF.

This sequence joins TRBV7-8 and TRBJ1-1; D uncertain. The CDR3 is 16 residues long. From germline, CDR1 is SGHVS and CDR2 FQNEAQ. Trimming took 5 bases from V and 0 from J, leaving 16 bases between them. The CDR3, as DNA: TGTGCCAGCAGCCCGGGGTTATCCTGGGTGAACACTGAAGCTTTCTTT. Encoded protein: CASSPGLSWVNTEAFF.

This rearrangement joins TRBV5-4 to TRBJ2-1, with 11 bases matching TRBD2. V gave up 4 bases and J gave up 13 bases; unmatched junction bases: 10. The CDR3 spans 14 residues. Germline V gene lookup returns CDR1 SGHNT and CDR2 YYREEE (reference sequence). The chain's CDR3 is CASSAGTSGWGQFF. CDR3 in DNA: TGTGCCAGCAGCGCCGGGACTAGCGGTTGGGGCCAGTTCTTC.

CDR3: CASSPLGSPSTDTQYF. CDR3 sequence (DNA): TGTGCCAGCAGCCCCCTGGGATCGCCTAGCACAGATACGCAGTATTTT. The chain has TRBV7-8 and TRBJ2-3; no clear D. Per germline, CDR1 SGHVS and CDR2 FQNEAQ. CDR3 size: 16 residues. V lost 5 bases to trimming and J lost 0 bases, with 15 bases between them.

This clonotype was counted only a few times. J is TRBJ2-1 and V is TRBV15; TRBD2 matches 8 bases. V was pared by 0 bases and J by 8 bases, with 9 bases of the junction left unmatched. The CDR3 sequence is 16 residues long. Germline CDR1 is LNHNV and CDR2 is YYDKDF (reference sequence). The CDR3 nucleotides are TGTGCCACCAGCAGAGATCTGGCGGGAGGTGGGTATGAGCAGTTCTTC. Protein product: CATSRDLAGGGYEQFF.

This chain connects TRBV7-6 to TRBJ1-2; the D gene is possibly TRBD1 (6 bases). Trimming left V 1 base short and J 4 bases short, with 13 bases between. Per germline, CDR1 SGHVS and CDR2 FNYEAQ. CDR3 length: 15 amino acids. CDR3 DNA: TGTGCCAGCAGCTTAGTGGCAGGGGTTGGCTATGGCTACACCTTC. Translation gives CASSLVAGVGYGYTF.

This clonotype was seen many times. V is TRBV7-9 and J is TRBJ2-1; 8 nucleotides align to TRBD1. Germline V CDR1 and CDR2: SEHNR, FQNEAQ (reference sequence). The junction had 6 bases not matched to a gene; V was cut back by 5 bases and J by 6 bases. This CDR3 region has 14 residues. CDR3 nucleotides: TGTGCCAGCAGCCAATCCACAGGGGGCAATGAGCAGTTCTTC. Its protein is CASSQSTGGNEQFF.

The CDR3 region has the DNA TGTGCCACCAGAAAACGCGGCGGGACAGAGGGGAATCAGCCCCAGCATTTT. This sequence encodes CATRKRGGTEGNQPQHF. The rearrangement joins TRBV24-1 to TRBJ1-5, with 7 bases aligning to TRBD1. The CDR3 has 17 amino acids. Germline V gene sequence: CDR1 KGHDR, CDR2 SFDVKD. Unmatched junction bases numbered 15, after V lost 7 bases and J lost 4 bases.

This clonotype was recorded a few times. This chain uses TRBV12-3 or TRBV12-4 with TRBJ2-7, with no clear D. V gave up 0 bases and J gave up 6 bases, with 12 bases separating them. The CDR3 runs 14 residues. The CDR3 bases are TGTGCCAGCAGTTTAGCGCAACGGATCGTCGAGCAGTACTTC. It encodes CASSLAQRIVEQYF.

This clonotype was picked up a small number of times. This chain uses TRBV11-2 with TRBJ2-3; D remains unclear. The CDR3 covers 13 residues. Trimming shortened V by 1 base and J by 4 bases, and 6 bases separated the two germline ends. Germline CDR1 is SGHAT and CDR2 is FQNNGV. This CDR3 is CASSLAPPDTQYF. In nucleotides, the CDR3 is TGTGCCAGCAGCTTAGCCCCTCCAGATACGCAGTATTTT.

V gene TRBV5-8 combines with J gene TRBJ2-5, with 7 bases identical to TRBD1. V lost 4 bases, J lost 5 bases, and 5 bases stayed unmatched. The CDR3 length is 13 residues. Germline CDR1 and CDR2: SGHTS and YDEGEE. This CDR3 is CASSAGTVETQYF. Written as DNA, the CDR3 is TGTGCCAGCAGCGCCGGGACAGTGGAGACCCAGTACTTC.

The CDR3 spells CASSEYATGADTQYF. DNA for the CDR3: TGTGCCAGCAGTGAATACGCGACAGGGGCAGATACGCAGTATTTT. The V call is TRBV25-1, the J call TRBJ2-3; 8 nucleotides align to TRBD1. The CDR3 runs 15 residues. Germline V CDR1 and CDR2: MGHDK, SYGVNS. The junction had 3 bases not matched to a gene; V was cut back by 0 bases and J by 4 bases.

With regard to this clonotype: A read error may account for a junction end that differs from germline. This sequence joins TRBV29-1 and TRBJ2-7; 8 bases line up with TRBD2. The CDR3 length is 12 residues. Germline CDR1 reads SQVTM; CDR2 reads ANQGSEA. The CDR3 DNA is TGCAGCGTTGAACTTCTCAGCGGGGGAGCGCACTTC. Its translation is CSVELLSGGAHF.

This clonotype was found many times. The chain has TRBV9 and TRBJ2-2; D is possibly TRBD2 (5 bases). Trimming stripped 3 bases from V and 5 bases from J, with 8 bases between. The CDR3 is made up of 13 amino acids. Germline lookup yields CDR1 SGDLS and CDR2 YYNGEE. This CDR3 is CASSEEGTGELFF. The CDR3 DNA is TGTGCCAGCAGCGAAGAGGGAACCGGGGAGCTGTTTTTT.

This clonotype was seen a handful of times. The V and J genes are TRBV20-1 and TRBJ2-1; 11 nucleotides align to TRBD2. The length of the CDR3 is 14 residues. The germline V gene has CDR1 DFQATT and CDR2 SNEGSKA (reference sequence). Germline trimming cut 5 bases from V and 8 bases from J; bases unmatched to any gene: 8. Here the CDR3 reads CSAQTTSGKYEQFF. The CDR3 region has the DNA TGCAGTGCTCAGACGACTAGCGGGAAGTATGAGCAGTTCTTC.

The CDR3 loop is CSAVPGLRSFNTEAFF. CDR3 nucleotide sequence: TGCAGTGCCGTACCAGGTTTGAGGTCCTTTAACACTGAAGCTTTCTTT. This chain connects TRBV20-1 to TRBJ1-1; D gene ambiguous. Germline-derived CDR1 and CDR2 are DFQATT and SNEGSKA (reference sequence). CDR3 length: 16 amino acids. V lost 6 bases to trimming and J lost 2 bases, with 22 bases between them.

In its sample, this clonotype was seen a few times. The chain links TRBV6-1 to TRBJ2-1, with no clear D. Germline-derived CDR1 and CDR2 are MNHNS and SASEGT. V dropped 1 base and J dropped 8 bases, with 12 bases sitting between them. CDR3 length: 14 residues. This CDR3 reads CASSEELAGHEQFF. DNA for the CDR3: TGTGCCAGCAGTGAAGAACTTGCCGGGCATGAGCAGTTCTTC.

The rearrangement links TRBV7-6 to TRBJ2-7; 8 bases line up with TRBD1. CDR1 is SGHVS and CDR2 is FNYEAQ in the germline V gene. The trim removed 2 bases at V and 3 bases at J, leaving 3 bases unmatched. The CDR3 contains 14 residues. The DNA for the CDR3 is TGTGCCAGCAGCTTATCAGGGGGCGGCTACGAGCAGTACTTC. Translation: CASSLSGGGYEQYF. The whole variable domain, filled in from reference TRBV7-6 and TRBJ2-7, reads GAGVSQSPRYKVTKRGQDVALRCDPISGHVSLYWYRQALGQGPEFLTYFNYEAQQDKSGLPNDRFSAERPEGSISTLTIQRTEQRDSAMYRCASSLSGGGYEQYFGPGTRLTVT.

This clonotype was counted ten times or more. The CDR3 bases are TGTGCCACGTCGGGAGGGGGGCAGAGTGAAAAACTGTTTTTT. This encodes CATSGGGQSEKLFF. The gene calls are TRBV15 and TRBJ1-4; possibly TRBD1 for D (6 bases). The CDR3 is 14 amino acids. Looked up from germline, CDR1 is LNHNV and CDR2 is YYDKDF (reference sequence). V gave up 9 bases and J gave up 7 bases, with 18 bases separating them.